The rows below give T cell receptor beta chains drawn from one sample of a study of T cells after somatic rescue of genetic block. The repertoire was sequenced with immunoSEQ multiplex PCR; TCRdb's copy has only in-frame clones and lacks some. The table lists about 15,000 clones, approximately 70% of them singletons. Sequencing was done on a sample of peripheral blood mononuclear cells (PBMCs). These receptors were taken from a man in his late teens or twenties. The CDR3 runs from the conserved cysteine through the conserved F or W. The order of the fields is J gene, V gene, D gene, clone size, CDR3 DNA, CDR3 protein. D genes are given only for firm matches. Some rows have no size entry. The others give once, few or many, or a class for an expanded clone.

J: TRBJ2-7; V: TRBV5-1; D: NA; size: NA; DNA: TGCGCCAGCAGCTTGGGAGCTAGTCGCCACGAGCAGTACTTC; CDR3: CASSLGASRHEQYF
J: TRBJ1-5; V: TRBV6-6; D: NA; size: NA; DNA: TGTGCCAGCAGTTACTCTCCAGGACCCAATCAGCCCCAGCATTTT; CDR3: CASSYSPGPNQPQHF
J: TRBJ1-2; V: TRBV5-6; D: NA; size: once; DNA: TGTGCCAGCAGCTTGGGTAGATTCGGGACGAATGGCTACACCTTC; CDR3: CASSLGRFGTNGYTF
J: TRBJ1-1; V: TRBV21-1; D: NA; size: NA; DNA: TGTGCCAGCAGCAAGGGCAGGGAAGGAGGAGAAGACACTGAAGCTTTCTTT; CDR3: CASSKGREGGEDTEAFF
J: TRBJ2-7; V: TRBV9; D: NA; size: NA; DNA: TGTGCCAGCAGCCCACGGCAGGGGTGGTACGAGCAGTACTTC; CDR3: CASSPRQGWYEQYF
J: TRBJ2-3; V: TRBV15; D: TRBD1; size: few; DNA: TGTGCCACCAGCAGGCCGGGACAGGGGTTACATACGCAGTATTTT; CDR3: CATSRPGQGLHTQYF
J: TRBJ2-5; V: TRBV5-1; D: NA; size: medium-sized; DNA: TGCGCCAGCAGTAGGACGGTCCAAGAGACCCAGTACTTC; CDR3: CASSRTVQETQYF
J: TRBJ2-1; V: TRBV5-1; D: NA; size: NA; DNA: TGCGCCAGCAGCTTGGACCCCTCCCCAGACGAGCAGTTCTTC; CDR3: CASSLDPSPDEQFF
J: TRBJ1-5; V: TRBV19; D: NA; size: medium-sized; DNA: TGTGCCAGTAGCTTACAGGCTTATCAGCCCCAGCATTTT; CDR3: CASSLQAYQPQHF
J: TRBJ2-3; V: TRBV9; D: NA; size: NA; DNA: TGTGCCAGCAGCGTAGCCCCAGGAGGGTTTGGCACAGATACGCAGTATTTT; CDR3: CASSVAPGGFGTDTQYF
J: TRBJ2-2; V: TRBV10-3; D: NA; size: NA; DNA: TGTGCCATCAGTTGGACAGCGAACACCGGGGAGCTGTTTTTT; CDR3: CAISWTANTGELFF
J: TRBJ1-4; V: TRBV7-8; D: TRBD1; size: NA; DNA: TGTGCCAGCAGCTTAACGACAGGGGGGGGCGGCACGGAAGGGGAAAAACTGTTTTTT; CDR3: CASSLTTGGGGTEGEKLFF
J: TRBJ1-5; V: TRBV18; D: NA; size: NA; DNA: TGTGCCAGCTCACCACCGGGACTGGGCAATCAGCCCCAGCATTTT; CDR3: CASSPPGLGNQPQHF
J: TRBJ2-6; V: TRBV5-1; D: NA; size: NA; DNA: TGCGCCAGCAGCTGGGACGGCTCTGGGGCCAACGTCCTGACTTTC; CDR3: CASSWDGSGANVLTF
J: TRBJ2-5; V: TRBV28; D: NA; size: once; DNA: TGTGCCAGCAGTTCAGGGGACAACAAGAGAACCCAGTACTTC; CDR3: CASSSGDNKRTQYF
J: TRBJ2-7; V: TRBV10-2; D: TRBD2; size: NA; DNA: TGCGCCAGCAGGGATAGCGGGTACGAGCAGTACTTC; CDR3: CASRDSGYEQYF
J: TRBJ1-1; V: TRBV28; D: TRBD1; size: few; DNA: TGTGCCAGCAGTTCCGACAGGGCGAACACTGAAGCTTTCTTT; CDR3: CASSSDRANTEAFF
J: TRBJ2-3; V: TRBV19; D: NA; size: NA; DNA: TGTGCCAGTAGTATAGTTGTCGGAAGCACAGATACGCAGTATTTT; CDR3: CASSIVVGSTDTQYF
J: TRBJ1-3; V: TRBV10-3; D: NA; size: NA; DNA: TGTGCCATCAGTGGGGGGAACTCTGGAAACACCATATATTTT; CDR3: CAISGGNSGNTIYF
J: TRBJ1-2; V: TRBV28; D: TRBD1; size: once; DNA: TGTGCCAGCAGTTTGACGACAGGGTACTATGGCTACACCTTC; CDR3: CASSLTTGYYGYTF
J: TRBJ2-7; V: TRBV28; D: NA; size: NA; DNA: TGTGCCAGCAGTTTAATCCACGAGCAGTACTTC; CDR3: CASSLIHEQYF
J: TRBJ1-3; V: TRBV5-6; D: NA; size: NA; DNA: TGTGCCAGCAATGGCAGACTAAACACCATATATTTT; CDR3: CASNGRLNTIYF
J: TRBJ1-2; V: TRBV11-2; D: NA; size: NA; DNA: TGTGCCAGCAGCCCCGGGACCTCTTCCTATGGCTACACCTTC; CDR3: CASSPGTSSYGYTF
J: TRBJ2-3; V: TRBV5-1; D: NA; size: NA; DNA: TGCGCCAGCAGTTGGGGCCAAGGCACAGATACGCAGTATTTT; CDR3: CASSWGQGTDTQYF
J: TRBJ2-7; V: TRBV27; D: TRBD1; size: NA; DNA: TGTGCCAGCGGGGACAGACCCTACGAGCAGTACTTC; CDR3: CASGDRPYEQYF
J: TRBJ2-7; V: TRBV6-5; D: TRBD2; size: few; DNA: TGTGCCAGCAGTTACTCCGCGGGGGCCTACGAGCAGTACTTC; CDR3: CASSYSAGAYEQYF
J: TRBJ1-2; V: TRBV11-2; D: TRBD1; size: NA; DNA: TGTGCCAGCAGCTTGCCGCCGGGACAGGGATTTCGGTATGGCTACACCTTC; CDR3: CASSLPPGQGFRYGYTF
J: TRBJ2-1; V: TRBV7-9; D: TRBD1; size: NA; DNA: TGTGCCAGCAGCCTCGGACAGGTCGGGAATGAGCAGTTCTTC; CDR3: CASSLGQVGNEQFF
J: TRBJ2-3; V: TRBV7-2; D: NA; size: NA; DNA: TGTGCCAGCAGCTTACAATCGGGAGATACGCAGTATTTT; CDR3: CASSLQSGDTQYF
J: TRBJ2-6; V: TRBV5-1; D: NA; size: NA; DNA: TGCGCCAGCAGCTTGTCGTGGGCTTCTGGGGCCAACGTCCTGACTTTC; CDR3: CASSLSWASGANVLTF
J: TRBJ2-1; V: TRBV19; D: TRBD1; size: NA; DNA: TGTGCCAGTACGGGACAGGGGTACAATGAGCAGTTCTTC; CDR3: CASTGQGYNEQFF
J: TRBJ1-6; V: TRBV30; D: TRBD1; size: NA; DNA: TGTGCCTGGAGACTTCTAGGACAGGCCTATAATTCACCCCTCCACTTT; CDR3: CAWRLLGQAYNSPLHF
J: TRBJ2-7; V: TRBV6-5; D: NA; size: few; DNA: TGTGCCAGCAGTGACCATAGCAGTCCGGGCGAGCAGTACTTC; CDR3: CASSDHSSPGEQYF
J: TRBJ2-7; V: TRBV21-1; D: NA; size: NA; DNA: TGTGCCAGCAGCAAAGCTGGGGACAGGGCAACCTACGAGCAGTACTTC; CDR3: CASSKAGDRATYEQYF
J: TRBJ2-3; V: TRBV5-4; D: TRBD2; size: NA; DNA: TGTGCCAGCAGCTCCCCGGGACTAGCGGAACTCACAGATACGCAGTATTTT; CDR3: CASSSPGLAELTDTQYF
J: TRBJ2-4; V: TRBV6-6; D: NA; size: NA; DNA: TGTGCCAGCAGTAGTTTAGCCAAAAACATTCAGTACTTC; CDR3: CASSSLAKNIQYF
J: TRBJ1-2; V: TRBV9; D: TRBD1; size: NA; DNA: TGTGCCAGCAGCGTTTGGACAGGGAAGGGCTATGGCTACACCTTC; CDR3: CASSVWTGKGYGYTF